This note documents a single TCR beta chain sequence. Using immunoSEQ multiplex PCR, the repertoire was profiled, and TCRdb retains in-frame clones only, with some absent. The repertoire includes more than 110,000 clones, about 90% of them detected once, and roughly 11% sits in the top ten. This entry belongs to a study of blood T cell repertoires in COVID-19. At the level of the study: PBMCs, B-cell-depleted T cells, or T cells provided the cDNA or gDNA that made up the material.

V was clipped by 3 bases and J by 4 bases, with 18 bases between them. The germline CDR1 and CDR2 sequences are LGHNA and YSLEER. The CDR3 contains 16 residues. This TCR came from a woman aged 80 or over with acute or convalescent COVID-19. This chain uses TRBV4-3 with TRBJ1-2; a possible D gene is TRBD1 (6 bases). Source material: peripheral blood. Here the CDR3 DNA reads TGCGCCAGCAGCCAGGTAGCGGGGGGCTTAGGCTATGGCTACACCTTC. Translating it yields CASSQVAGGLGYGYTF.